The sequence of this T cell receptor beta chain was determined in a study of human T cells and chemical hapten exposure. In the study overall: Patients, largely female, had alopecia areata, totalis or universalis.

This clonotype was observed many times. What it binds is not known. Indicated time point: pre-sensitization, week 0. As for treatment: therapeutic diphenylcyclopropenone sensitization with weekly scalp DPC. Every patch test was put on after a blood sample was taken. The library tagged individual cDNA molecules with unique molecular identifiers. TCRdb analysed the RACE reads with MiXCR anew, one entry per CDR3 protein. The table records 380,000 or so distinct CDR3 sequences, about 5% of them present only once. CDR3 size: 12 residues. Germline assignment: CDR1 SNHLY and CDR2 FYNNEI. Trimming left V 6 bases short and J 2 bases short, with 6 bases between. Study-wide results and caveats: Versus controls, expanded TCRs had significantly more large CDR3 similarity clusters.

The starting material was whole blood, obtained in connection with sensitization to the hapten diphenylcyclopropenone (DPC). The source is a woman under 30 with alopecia areata. Some clones in this sample may be carry-over from other donors' samples. V and J are TRBV2 and TRBJ2-3, with unresolved D. CDR3 in amino acids: CASRDYTDTQYF. Written as DNA, the CDR3 is TGTGCCAGCAGGGATTACACAGATACGCAGTATTTT.